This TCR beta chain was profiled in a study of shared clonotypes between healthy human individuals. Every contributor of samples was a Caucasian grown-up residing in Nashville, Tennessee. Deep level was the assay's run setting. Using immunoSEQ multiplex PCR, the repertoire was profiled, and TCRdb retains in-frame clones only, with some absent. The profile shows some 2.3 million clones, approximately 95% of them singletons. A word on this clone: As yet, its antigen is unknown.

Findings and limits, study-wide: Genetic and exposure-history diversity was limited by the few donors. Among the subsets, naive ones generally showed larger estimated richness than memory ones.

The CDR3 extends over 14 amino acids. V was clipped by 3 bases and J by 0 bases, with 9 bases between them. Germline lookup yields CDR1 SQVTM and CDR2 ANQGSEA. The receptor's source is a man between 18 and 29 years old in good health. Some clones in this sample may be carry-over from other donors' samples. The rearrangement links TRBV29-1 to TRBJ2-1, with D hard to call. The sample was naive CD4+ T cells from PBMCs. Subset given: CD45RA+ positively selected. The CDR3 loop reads CSVESPSSYNEQFF. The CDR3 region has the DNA TGCAGCGTTGAGAGCCCTAGCTCCTACAATGAGCAGTTCTTC.